The present entry profiles one T cell receptor (beta chain) with its context. Its antigen is as yet unknown. These data come from a study of T cell repertoires in cytomegalovirus infection. TCRdb passed the reads through MiXCR, listing each CDR3 protein once. This table has about 830,000 distinct CDR3 sequences, 32% appearing once. Deletions cut 6 bases from V and 2 bases from J, with 15 bases between. The CDR3 runs to 15 residues. The source material was cultured CD8+ T cells from PBMCs, sampled from culture after CMV antigen stimulation. This receptor was taken from a human donor in good health (CMV status not recorded). Some clones in this sample may be carry-over from other donors' samples. The chain joins TRBV12-3 or TRBV12-4 to TRBJ2-3; a possible D gene is TRBD2 (5 bases). The CDR3 coding sequence is TGTGCCAGCAGGTGGGGAGCCCCTTTCACAGATACGCAGTATTTT. Translated, it gives CASRWGAPFTDTQYF.